The clone carrying this TCR beta chain has just one count. The record originates from a study of blood T cell repertoires in COVID-19. Study background: Researchers got acute and convalescent COVID-19 samples from the United States, Italy and Spain. The cDNA or gDNA used as material had been derived from T cells, B-cell-depleted T cells, or PBMCs.

Authors' methods: Quantification of nucleated cells was approximated via reference gene primer amplification. The data were produced by immunoSEQ multiplex PCR, yet TCRdb's version contains in-frame clones alone and is incomplete. V and J calls and clone size come straight from that table; D and trimming were deduced from the DNA. The sample shows about 310,000 clones, under 90% of them seen only once. Per germline, CDR1 SGHAT and CDR2 FQDESV (reference sequence). J gave up 11 bases and V 4 bases, and 17 bases lay outside the gene matches. This CDR3 contains 16 residues. While infection was still active, Seattle patients were enrolled and then followed longitudinally.

Sequenced input: peripheral blood. The chain uses TRBV11-1 and TRBJ2-1; 7 positions agree with TRBD2. The clonotype was recovered from a woman in her twenties or thirties with COVID-19, enrolled during active disease. The CDR3 loop reads CASSSRLSGSPYKQFF. CDR3 DNA sequence: TGTGCCAGCAGCTCCCGGCTTAGCGGGTCCCCCTATAAGCAGTTCTTC.